The 8 T cell receptor beta chains given below trace back to one sample, sequenced in a study of T cell responses to AZD1222 COVID-19 vaccine. Generated by immunoSEQ multiplex PCR, the TCRdb table keeps only in-frame clones and is missing some. This sample yields 95,000 to 100,000 clones, of which almost 90% are seen a single time; roughly 26% belongs to the top ten. Here the sequenced sample was peripheral blood, taken on day 0 of AZD1222 vaccination. Receptor source: an adult in good health.

This sequence joins TRBV9 and TRBJ1-3; D may be TRBD1 (6 bases). Germline V lookup: CDR1 SGDLS, CDR2 YYNGEE. Trimming pared 2 bases from V and 3 bases from J, leaving 9 bases between. The length of the CDR3 is 14 residues. CDR3 sequence: CASSVGGGGNTIYF. The CDR3 coding sequence is TGTGCCAGCAGCGTTGGGGGCGGTGGAAACACCATATATTTT.

V usage is TRBV5-1 and J usage is TRBJ1-1; TRBD1 matches at 7 bases. Looked up from germline, CDR1 is SGHRS and CDR2 is YFSETQ. The CDR3 has 12 residues. The V gene end was trimmed by 2 bases and the J gene end by 10 bases; junction bases not matched to a gene: 5. CDR3: CASSFDRVTAFF. The CDR3 DNA is TGCGCCAGCAGCTTTGACAGGGTGACAGCTTTCTTT.

The rearrangement uses TRBV24-1 and TRBJ2-3; D remains unclear. Germline values: CDR1 KGHDR, CDR2 SFDVKD. The V gene lost 10 bases and the J gene lost 4 bases, with 5 bases spanning the gap. The CDR3 length is 10 residues. CDR3 bases: TGTGCCACGACGGCAGATACGCAGTATTTT. Its protein product is CATTADTQYF.

The rearrangement joins TRBV6-5 to TRBJ1-6; weak D call: TRBD1 (6 bases). V dropped 7 bases and J dropped 8 bases, with 9 bases sitting between them. The CDR3 consists of 12 residues. Germline CDR1 MNHEY, CDR2 SVGAGI. In DNA, the CDR3 is TGTGCCAGCAAGGGGGTCGATTCACCCCTCCACTTT. Its protein product is CASKGVDSPLHF.

The table lists this clone with a few counts. V usage is TRBV29-1 and J usage is TRBJ2-7; D not certain. This CDR3 spans 11 amino acids. V was trimmed by 2 bases and J by 3 bases, leaving 5 bases between them. Germline V lookup: CDR1 SQVTM, CDR2 ANQGSEA. This CDR3 reads CSVEKGYEQYF. CDR3 nucleotide sequence: TGCAGCGTTGAAAAGGGCTACGAGCAGTACTTC.

The count of this clone is one. J is TRBJ2-7 and V is TRBV7-2; 11 nucleotides agree with TRBD1. The CDR3 contains 15 residues. Germline assignment: CDR1 SGHTA and CDR2 FQGNSA. The trim removed 7 bases at V and 4 bases at J, leaving 9 bases unmatched. The CDR3 region is CASIPRGTGGYEQYF. CDR3 DNA: TGTGCCAGCATCCCACGCGGGACAGGGGGTTACGAGCAGTACTTC.

J is TRBJ1-3 and V is TRBV11-2; D not certain. This CDR3 spans 18 amino acids. Germline values: CDR1 SGHAT, CDR2 FQNNGV. V dropped 4 bases and J dropped 2 bases, with 21 bases sitting between them. CDR3 loop: CASSSPESSGSPGNTIYF. Written as DNA, the CDR3 is TGTGCCAGCAGCTCCCCTGAGAGCTCCGGGTCCCCTGGAAACACCATATATTTT.

The chain employs TRBV2 and TRBJ2-2; the D is unclear. The CDR3 spans 13 residues. Germline V lookup: CDR1 SNHLY, CDR2 FYNNEI. The V gene lost 11 bases and the J gene lost 0 bases, with 10 bases spanning the gap. In DNA, the CDR3 is TGTGCCCGGATGGTCTCGAACACCGGGGAGCTGTTTTTT. It encodes CARMVSNTGELFF.